Given below is one T cell receptor (beta chain) in context. Its antigen is unidentified. The data derive from a study of T-cell memory formation after mild COVID-19. Whole-study findings and limits: Clones which contracted sat mainly in CM and EM if CD4+, and in EMRA if CD8+. Within pre-infection memory, some responding clones were found, suggesting cross-reactive memory joined.

This CDR3 has 17 amino acids. Germline V CDR1 and CDR2: SGHDT, YYEEEE. Germline trimming cut 1 base from V and 4 bases from J; bases unmatched to any gene: 11. TCRdb passed the 5' RACE reads through MiXCR, listing each CDR3 protein once. The table shows roughly 150,000 distinct CDR3 sequences, with about an eighth occurring only once. Sample: PBMCs or a T cell subset sorted from them (not recorded which). The receptor was derived from a man in his late teens or twenties who had mild COVID-19 (a few samples of this study predate the infection). Cell type and time point are not known. The chain joins TRBV5-6 to TRBJ1-1; TRBD1 aligns across 9 bases. The DNA for the CDR3 is TGTGCCAGCAGCTTGTTGACAGGGGGTAGTATAGGCACTGAAGCTTTCTTT. This sequence encodes CASSLLTGGSIGTEAFF.